This T cell receptor beta chain was recorded in a study of T cell responses to AZD1222 COVID-19 vaccine. General study results and limits: Receipt of two AZD1222 doses was followed by a rise in Spike-specific TCR breadth and depth. White British donors predominated, females outnumbered males, and clonal diversity was possibly underestimated.

Libraries were prepared by immunoSEQ multiplex PCR; TCRdb keeps only in-frame clonotypes and omits some of them. The data contain 90,000 to 130,000 clones, more than 70% of them singletons. The CDR3 runs to 13 residues. In germline, CDR1 is KGHSH, CDR2 LQKENI. The J segment lost 2 bases and the V segment lost 8 bases, leaving 5 bases of the junction unmatched. With respect to this clone: The antigen is undetermined.

This receptor was obtained from an adult in good health. The sequencing here drew on peripheral blood, taken on day 0 of AZD1222 vaccination. The V and J genes are TRBV18 and TRBJ2-5; the match to TRBD1 covers 7 bases. The CDR3 protein is CASGTENQETQYF. The CDR3 region has the DNA TGTGCCAGCGGGACAGAAAATCAAGAGACCCAGTACTTC. Full variable domain (remainder filled in from reference TRBV18 and TRBJ2-5): NAGVMQNPRHLVRRRGQEARLRCSPMKGHSHVYWYRQLPEEGLKFMVYLQKENIIDESGMPKERFSAEFPKEGPSILRIQQVVRGDSAAYFCASGTENQETQYFGPGTRLLVL.